The 2 T cell receptor beta chains given below trace back to one sample, sequenced in a study of shared clonotypes between healthy human individuals. TCRdb keeps only in-frame clones here, not all; method: immunoSEQ multiplex PCR. The sample consists of fewer than 1.8 million clones, 97% to 99% of them appearing once. What was sequenced was naive CD4+ T cells sorted from blood. Specified subset: CD45RA+ positively selected. All receptors come from a man between 25 and 39 years old in good health.

This clone is a singleton in its sample. The chain links TRBV5-6 to TRBJ2-7; TRBD2 agrees at 8 bases. The ends lost 0 bases at V and 2 bases at J; junction bases unmatched: 4. Germline V gene data show CDR1 as SGHDT and CDR2 as YYEEEE. There are 15 residues in the CDR3. The CDR3 region has the DNA TGTGCCAGCAGCTTGGGGAGCGGGGGCCCCTACGAGCAGTACTTC. Translation: CASSLGSGGPYEQYF.

The genes are TRBV6-1 and TRBJ2-3; 9 nucleotides match TRBD2. The CDR3 sequence is 16 residues long. Germline V CDR1 and CDR2: MNHNS, SASEGT. J was trimmed by 6 bases and V by 4 bases; bases with no gene match: 11. The DNA of the CDR3 is TGTGCCAGCAGTGCCCGACCAGCGGGAGGTGGGGATACGCAGTATTTT. Translation gives CASSARPAGGGDTQYF.